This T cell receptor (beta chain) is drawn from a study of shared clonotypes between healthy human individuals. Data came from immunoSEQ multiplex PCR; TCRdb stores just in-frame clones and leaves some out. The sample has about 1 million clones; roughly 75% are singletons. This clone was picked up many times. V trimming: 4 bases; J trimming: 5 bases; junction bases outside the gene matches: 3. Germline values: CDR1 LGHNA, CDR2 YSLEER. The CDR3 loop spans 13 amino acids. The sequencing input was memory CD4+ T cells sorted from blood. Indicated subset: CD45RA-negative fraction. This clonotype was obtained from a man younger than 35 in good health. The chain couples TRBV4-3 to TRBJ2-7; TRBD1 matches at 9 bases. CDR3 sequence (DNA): TGCGCCAGCAGCCGACGACAGGGGGACGAGCAGTACTTC. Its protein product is CASSRRQGDEQYF.